The 3 T cell receptor delta chains below come from one sample, sequenced in a study of γδ T cells in repeated Plasmodium falciparum infection. TCRdb reran clone calling via CATT on the multiplex PCR reads. Of some 51,000 delta-chain clones in the sample, roughly 2% are singletons; the top ten hold roughly a quarter. Bulk repertoires came from Vgamma9/Vdelta2+ or Vdelta2-negative gammadelta T cells flow-sorted from PBMC. The sequencing input was gamma-delta T cells from blood. These receptors came from a pool of human donors (malaria-infected and uninfected, not separated).

The table lists this clone with a few counts. The protein held in TCRdb is that of a much larger clone and does not match this DNA's translation at residue 3, likely because of a read error; the protein shown is translated from the DNA. The gene calls are TRDV2 and TRDJ1, with TRDD3 matching over 10 bases. Germline matching of the DNA provided the J gene here, since TCRdb leaves it blank. The germline CDR1 and CDR2 sequences are GEAIGNYY and EKD. The CDR3 totals 17 residues. The CDR3 loop reads CARDSLSTGGYTDKLIF. In DNA form, the CDR3 reads TGTGCCCGTGACTCCCTCAGTACTGGGGGATACACCGATAAACTCATCTTT.

The sample holds many counts of this clone. This sequence is one base from a far larger clone and is likely a read error. The V call is TRAV38-2/DV8, the J call TRDJ1; TRDD3 matches 9 bases. Trimming at V came to 1 base and at J to 0 bases, leaving 25 bases not matched to a gene. Germline V lookup: CDR1 TSESDYY, CDR2 QEAYKQQN. This CDR3 contains 23 residues. This CDR3 reads CAYRSRRPQTARGYAEYTDKLIF. The CDR3, as DNA: TGTGCTTATAGGAGCCGCCGACCCCAAACCGCCCGGGGATACGCCGAGTACACCGATAAACTCATCTTT.

A few counts support this clone. TCRdb's protein, taken from a much larger clone, differs from this DNA's translation at residue 13, likely owing to a read error; the protein displayed comes from the DNA. The CDR3 region is CALGRLLPLLGITMYTDKLIF. The CDR3 DNA follows: TGTGCTCTTGGGCGTCTCCTTCCTTTATTGGGGATCACCATGTACACCGATAAACTCATCTTT. The chain employs TRDV1 and TRDJ1; a possible D gene is TRDD2 (7 bases). Germline V gives CDR1 TSWWSYY, CDR2 QGS. With 5 bases removed from V and 0 bases from J, the gap between germline ends came to 31 bases. The CDR3 has 21 residues.